Sequencing of this TCR beta chain was carried out in a study of blood T cells in healthy people across ages. Together with a sample-barcoded 5' primer, a J-beta primer mix was included in a second PCR lasting roughly 6 to 12 cycles. TCRdb re-called the 5' RACE reads through MiXCR, storing one row per CDR3 protein. The data show 890,000 or so distinct CDR3 sequences, with under 80% seen just once and 28% held by the top ten. This clonotype was seen a few times. Its antigen is unknown. PBMCs numbering at least 6 million were isolated per sample. Study results and caveats: Diversity figures based on one million T cells were deemed too low. A strong correlation between TCR beta diversity and naive T cell percentage was seen.

Trimming left V 0 bases short and J 1 base short, with 10 bases between. There are 15 residues in the CDR3. Germline CDR1 SGHTA, CDR2 FQGNSA. The receptor was derived from a young man in good health. This chain uses TRBV7-2 with TRBJ2-7, with a possible D match to TRBD1 (6 bases). Material: blood. The CDR3 reads CASSLAPDRSYEQYF. CDR3 coding DNA: TGTGCCAGCAGCTTAGCCCCCGACAGGTCCTACGAGCAGTACTTC.